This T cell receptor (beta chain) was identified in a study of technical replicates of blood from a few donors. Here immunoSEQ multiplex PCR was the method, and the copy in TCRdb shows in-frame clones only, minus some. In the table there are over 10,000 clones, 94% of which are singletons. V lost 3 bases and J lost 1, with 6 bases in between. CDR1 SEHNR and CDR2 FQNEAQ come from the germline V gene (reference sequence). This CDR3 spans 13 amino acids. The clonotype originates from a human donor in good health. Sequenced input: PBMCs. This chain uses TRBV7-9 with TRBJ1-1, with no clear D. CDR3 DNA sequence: TGTGCCAGCAGCTTCCAGGAGAACACTGAAGCTTTCTTT. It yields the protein CASSFQENTEAFF.